This TCR beta chain came from a study of blood T cell repertoires in COVID-19. The overall study: The United States, Italy and Spain were the sources of the acute and convalescent COVID-19 samples. The cDNA or gDNA used as material had been derived from T cells, B-cell-depleted T cells, or PBMCs.

Authors' data handling: Estimation of nucleated cell counts was performed using reference gene primer amplification. The assay was immunoSEQ multiplex PCR, and TCRdb's table has in-frame clones only and misses some. V, J and clone size are taken as reported in that table, and D and trimming were inferred from the DNA itself. The sample yields about 210,000 clones, approximately 91% seen once. The ends were cut back, 3 bases at V and 1 base at J, with 6 bases in the middle. This CDR3 is 13 amino acids long. The germline V gene encodes CDR1 SGHNT and CDR2 YENEEA. The chain uses TRBV11-3 and TRBJ1-1; D is unresolved. The material sequenced was peripheral blood. The source is a woman aged 40 to 50 with acute or convalescent COVID-19. The CDR3 region is CASSFQANTEAFF. CDR3 DNA: TGTGCCAGCAGCTTCCAGGCGAACACTGAAGCTTTCTTT.